The 28 T cell receptor beta chains below come from one sample, sequenced in a study of blood T cell repertoires in COVID-19. Generated by immunoSEQ multiplex PCR, the TCRdb table keeps only in-frame clones and is missing some. The sample yields 250,000 to 350,000 clones, about 81% seen once. Specimen: peripheral blood. These receptors were collected from a human donor with COVID-19, enrolled during active disease. The donor label of this sample is uncertain.

The V gene is TRBV3-1 (or the pseudogene TRBV3-2), the J gene TRBJ1-1; 9 positions match TRBD1. In germline, CDR1 is LGHDT, CDR2 YNNKEL (reference sequence). Trimming removed 2 bases from V and 3 bases from J; junction bases left unmatched: 1. The length of the CDR3 is 14 residues. CDR3 residues: CASSQRTGDTEAFF. The DNA of the CDR3 is TGTGCCAGCAGCCAACGGACAGGGGACACTGAAGCTTTCTTT.

Only one count was recorded for this clone. The V and J genes are TRBV24-1 and TRBJ2-2; 12 bases line up with TRBD2. Losses at the gene ends were 4 bases for V and 4 bases for J; bases not matched to a gene: 3. The germline V gene has CDR1 KGHDR and CDR2 SFDVKD. The CDR3 length is 16 residues. CDR3 loop: CATSDRTSGTTGELFF. CDR3 DNA sequence: TGTGCCACCAGTGACCGGACTAGCGGGACCACCGGGGAGCTGTTTTTT.

Only a few counts were recorded for this clone. The chain links TRBV29-1 to TRBJ2-3; 14 nucleotides agree with TRBD2. Per the germline V gene, CDR1 is SQVTM and CDR2 is ANQGSEA. CDR3 length: 16 amino acids. V was pared by 7 bases and J by 4 bases, with 10 bases of the junction left unmatched. For the CDR3, the DNA is TGCAGCGCCTTCAGAGGGACTAGCGGGAGCGCAGATACGCAGTATTTT. Encoded protein: CSAFRGTSGSADTQYF.

The rearrangement uses TRBV11-2 and TRBJ1-6; D possibly corresponds to TRBD1 (5 bases). The germline V gene encodes CDR1 SGHAT and CDR2 FQNNGV. The CDR3 runs 15 residues. V was pared by 0 bases and J by 6 bases, with 9 bases between. The CDR3 DNA sequence: TGTGCCAGCAGCTTAGATCGGGGGGGTAATTCACCCCTCCACTTT. Protein: CASSLDRGGNSPLHF. Using reference TRBV11-2 and TRBJ1-6 for the parts outside the CDR3, the full variable domain is EAGVAQSPRYKIIEKRQSVAFWCNPISGHATLYWYQQILGQGPKLLIQFQNNGVVDDSQLPKDRFSAERLKGVDSTLKIQPAKLEDSAVYLCASSLDRGGNSPLHFGNGTRLTVT.

This clone appeared once. The CDR3 sequence is CASKEQGVAYEQYF. The CDR3 DNA follows: TGTGCCAGCAAGGAGCAGGGGGTTGCCTACGAGCAGTACTTC. The chain carries TRBV2 and TRBJ2-7, with 7 nucleotides matching TRBD1. The CDR3 has 14 amino acids. CDR1 and CDR2 (germline): SNHLY, FYNNEI. V lost 7 bases and J lost 2; bases outside the gene matches: 8.

CDR3 in DNA: TGTGCCAGCAGCTTACGCGACAGGACCTACGAGCAGTACTTC. Amino acids: CASSLRDRTYEQYF. The chain combines TRBV7-2 with TRBJ2-7, with D possibly being TRBD1 (6 bases). Trimming took off 2 bases at V and 2 bases at J, with 10 bases between the two ends. Germline CDR1 SGHTA, CDR2 FQGNSA. The CDR3 loop spans 14 amino acids.

The chain has TRBV4-1 and TRBJ2-4; D is possibly TRBD1 (6 bases). Germline CDR1 reads MGHRA; CDR2 reads YSYEKL. Trimming removed 4 bases at V and 0 bases at J, with 13 bases between. The CDR3 length is 16 residues. CDR3 sequence: CASSPDSQPAKNIQYF. The DNA of the CDR3 is TGCGCCAGCAGCCCGGACAGCCAACCAGCCAAAAACATTCAGTACTTC.

V is TRBV29-1 and J is TRBJ1-2; 9 nucleotides match TRBD1. The CDR3 runs 14 residues. With 4 bases clipped from V and 6 bases from J, the junction kept 9 bases outside the gene matches. The germline V gene encodes CDR1 SQVTM and CDR2 ANQGSEA. CDR3 protein: CSVGSPGTGNGYTF. As DNA, the CDR3 is TGCAGCGTTGGGAGTCCCGGGACAGGGAATGGCTACACCTTC.

This clone was recorded many times. The chain's CDR3 is CASSSEGHSPLHF. The CDR3, as DNA: TGTGCCAGCAGCTCAGAAGGACACTCACCCCTCCACTTT. The chain has TRBV7-2 and TRBJ1-6; weak D call: TRBD1 (5 bases). V was trimmed by 4 bases and J by 10 bases, leaving 11 bases between them. The CDR3 is made up of 13 amino acids. Germline V CDR1 and CDR2: SGHTA, FQGNSA.

This clone was seen at least ten times. The V call is TRBV5-1, the J call TRBJ2-1, with D possibly matching TRBD1 (6 bases). The CDR3 is made up of 16 amino acids. V lost 0 bases to trimming and J lost 10 bases, with 20 bases between them. Germline lookup yields CDR1 SGHRS and CDR2 YFSETQ. The DNA for the CDR3 is TGCGCCAGCAGCTTGGGTTGGGGACAAGCCATGGGAGAGCAGTTCTTC. Amino acid sequence: CASSLGWGQAMGEQFF.

The chain is built from TRBV5-1 and TRBJ1-6, with D possibly being TRBD1 (5 bases). This CDR3 region has 14 residues. V lost 0 bases and J 7 bases, leaving 8 bases between the germline ends. CDR1 is SGHRS and CDR2 is YFSETQ in the germline V gene. The CDR3 sequence: CASSLVGENSPLHF. CDR3 coding DNA: TGCGCCAGCAGCTTGGTAGGGGAAAATTCACCCCTCCACTTT.

The DNA for the CDR3 is TGTGCCAGCAGTTCCAGGATTAGCAATCAGCCCCAGCATTTT. It encodes CASSSRISNQPQHF. This chain uses TRBV28 with TRBJ1-5; D is undetermined. This CDR3 is built from 14 residues. The germline V gene has CDR1 MDHEN and CDR2 SYDVKM. Trimming removed 4 bases from V and 0 bases from J, with 7 bases in between.

This clone was detected once. The chain combines TRBV19 with TRBJ2-1; TRBD2 matches 9 bases. V dropped 8 bases and J dropped 8; count of bases not matched to a gene: 7. The CDR3 runs to 13 residues. CDR1 LNHDA and CDR2 SQIVND come from the germline V gene (reference sequence). The CDR3 region has the DNA TGTGCCAGTGGGGGGACTAGCCGGGATGAGCAGTTCTTC. Its translation: CASGGTSRDEQFF.

The chain combines TRBV6-5 with TRBJ1-2, with TRBD1 identical over 7 bases. The CDR3 loop spans 13 amino acids. Germline V CDR1 and CDR2: MNHEY, SVGAGI. The trim removed 6 bases at V and 3 bases at J, leaving 4 bases unmatched. The CDR3 spells CASSRDRDYGYTF. The CDR3 region has the DNA TGTGCCAGCAGCCGAGACAGGGACTATGGCTACACCTTC.

The chain recombines TRBV6-7 with TRBJ1-1, with D perhaps matching TRBD1 (6 bases). TRBV6-7 is an open reading frame whose function is uncertain. V lost 1 base, J lost 11 bases, and 17 bases lay in between. The length of the CDR3 is 14 residues. CDR3 DNA: TGTGCCAGCAGTTACTACAGGGTAGGCCGAGGGGCTTTCTTT. Translation gives CASSYYRVGRGAFF.

The chain combines TRBV25-1 with TRBJ2-7; tentatively, D is TRBD2 (5 bases). Germline loops: CDR1 MGHDK, CDR2 SYGVNS. The V end lost 9 bases, the J end lost 4 bases, and 13 bases lay between the germline ends. This CDR3 is 12 amino acids long. The CDR3 DNA reads as TGTGCCAGTAAGGAGGACGGTTACGAGCAGTACTTC. This gives the protein CASKEDGYEQYF.

This chain links TRBV28 with TRBJ2-4; D might be TRBD2 (6 bases). Per germline, CDR1 MDHEN and CDR2 SYDVKM. The CDR3 length is 15 residues. Trimming removed 2 bases from V and 2 bases from J, with 10 bases in between. The DNA for the CDR3 is TGTGCCAGCAGTTTACCCGGGACTCCCAAAAACATTCAGTACTTC. It specifies CASSLPGTPKNIQYF.

V usage is TRBV28 and J usage is TRBJ1-4; 7 bases fit TRBD1. This CDR3 region has 16 residues. Losses at the gene ends were 4 bases for V and 8 bases for J; bases not matched to a gene: 13. Germline CDR1 MDHEN, CDR2 SYDVKM. CDR3 sequence reads: CASSSLETGPREKLFF. CDR3 bases: TGTGCCAGCAGTTCCCTAGAGACAGGGCCGCGCGAAAAACTGTTTTTT.

This chain uses TRBV7-2 with TRBJ2-1; D is possibly TRBD2 (6 bases). The CDR3 spans 15 residues. V lost 2 bases to trimming and J lost 2 bases, with 10 bases between them. CDR1 and CDR2 (germline): SGHTA, FQGNSA. The CDR3 DNA reads as TGTGCCAGCAGCTTATCGACGGGGGCCTACAATGAGCAGTTCTTC. Protein: CASSLSTGAYNEQFF.

A few counts support this clone. The sample carries other DNA sequences with the same CDR3. V gene TRBV19 combines with J gene TRBJ1-5; a possible D gene is TRBD1 (6 bases). Germline CDR1 LNHDA, CDR2 SQIVND (reference sequence). This CDR3 has 13 residues. V lost 7 bases, J lost 4 bases, and 11 bases lay in between. In DNA form, the CDR3 reads TGTGCCAGTACGGACAGACTTAATCAGCCCCAGCATTTT. Translating gives CASTDRLNQPQHF.

This clone was seen more than once but under ten times. The V gene is TRBV3-1 (or the pseudogene TRBV3-2), the J gene TRBJ1-1; D is unclear. There are 13 residues in the CDR3. Trimming shortened V by 1 base and J by 5 bases, and 8 bases separated the two germline ends. Germline CDR1 and CDR2: LGHDT and YNNKEL (reference sequence). The CDR3 here is CASSQARVTEAFF. The CDR3 DNA reads TGTGCCAGCAGCCAAGCGAGGGTTACTGAAGCTTTCTTT.

This rearrangement joins TRBV29-1 to TRBJ1-1; 12 bases line up with TRBD1. Germline V gene lookup returns CDR1 SQVTM and CDR2 ANQGSEA. After removal of 6 bases from V and 0 bases from J, the junction contained 11 bases not matched to a gene. This CDR3 is 17 amino acids long. The CDR3 nucleotides read TGCAGCGTAGCGGGACAGGGGGCGATTGCCCTGAACACTGAAGCTTTCTTT. Translation gives CSVAGQGAIALNTEAFF.

DNA of the CDR3: TGTGCCATCAGTGAGTCGACTATGAGCTCCTACGAGCAGTACTTC. This sequence encodes CAISESTMSSYEQYF. This chain uses TRBV10-3 with TRBJ2-7; weak D call: TRBD2 (5 bases). Germline CDR1 reads ENHRY; CDR2 reads SYGVKD. V gave up 0 bases and J gave up 0 bases, with 9 bases separating them. The CDR3 length is 15 residues.

This chain links TRBV2 with TRBJ1-6, with D unresolved. V shed 6 bases and J shed 5 bases, with 8 bases lying between them. The CDR3 has 13 amino acids. Per germline, CDR1 SNHLY and CDR2 FYNNEI. The CDR3 spells CASRRNNNSPLHF. The CDR3 coding sequence is TGTGCCAGCAGGCGGAACAATAATTCACCCCTCCACTTT.

The DNA of the CDR3 is TGCGCCAGCAGCCGACAGCCTAGCGGGGAGCAGTACTTC. Translation: CASSRQPSGEQYF. This chain joins TRBV4-3 and TRBJ2-7, with 8 nucleotides matching TRBD2. In germline, CDR1 is LGHNA, CDR2 YSLEER. Trimming removed 4 bases from V and 7 bases from J; junction bases left unmatched: 6. The CDR3 spans 13 residues.

The rearrangement links TRBV28 to TRBJ2-2, with 7 positions matching TRBD2. The CDR3 has 18 residues. With V trimmed by 3 bases and J by 8 bases, 18 bases remained unmatched. Germline-derived CDR1 and CDR2 are MDHEN and SYDVKM. CDR3 loop: CASSFPLLASGGLGELFF. CDR3 DNA sequence: TGTGCCAGCAGTTTCCCGCTACTAGCGTCGGGGGGTCTGGGGGAGCTGTTTTTT.

The chain is built from TRBV6-6 and TRBJ2-4; D remains unclear. CDR3 length: 13 residues. The V end lost 5 bases, the J end lost 6 bases, and 11 bases lay between the germline ends. Germline loops: CDR1 MNHNY, CDR2 SVGAGI (reference sequence). The CDR3 coding sequence is TGTGCCAGCAGTACCGCGGTGGGAAACATTCAGTACTTC. This encodes CASSTAVGNIQYF.

The chain employs TRBV3-1 (or the pseudogene TRBV3-2) and TRBJ2-1; 9 bases line up with TRBD2. Trimming took 4 bases from V and 7 from J; bases not matched to a gene: 11. CDR1 is LGHDT, CDR2 YNNKEL, per germline (reference sequence). The CDR3 totals 16 residues. DNA for the CDR3: TGTGCCAGCAGCCCAACCACACTGGGACTAGCTAATGAGCAGTTCTTC. Protein sequence: CASSPTTLGLANEQFF.